The clone carrying this T cell receptor (beta chain) turned up a few times. Its antigen is as yet unknown. The junction and the germline gene differ at one end; a read error may be behind it. The sample belongs to a study of cytomegalovirus exposure and HLA in healthy donors. Using immunoSEQ multiplex PCR, the repertoire was profiled, and TCRdb retains in-frame clones only, with some absent. The table shows 150,000 to 200,000 clones, with 85% occurring only once. Study-wide results and limits: In vitro checks showed that a few CMV-associated chains really do target CMV antigens. According to a subsequent analysis, TCR clusters from the first cohort were inclined to appear together in the 110 or so validation repertoires.

Germline V gene sequence: CDR1 SGHTA, CDR2 FQGTGA. The CDR3 sequence is 17 residues long. The sequence was obtained from a man between 18 and 35 years old in good health and CMV-seropositive. Sequenced material: PBMCs. This chain joins TRBV7-3 and TRBJ2-2; 9 bases map to TRBD1. The CDR3 loop reads CASSLNPTGGNAGELFF. The CDR3 DNA is TGTGCCAGCAGCTTAAACCCGACAGGGGGGAACGCCGGGGAGCTGTTTTTT.